Listed here is a single TCR beta chain. This record comes from a study of blood T cell repertoires in COVID-19. Generated by immunoSEQ multiplex PCR, the TCRdb table keeps only in-frame clones and is missing some. The sample includes approximately 470,000 clones, about nine tenths of them seen just once. CDR1 is MDHEN, CDR2 SYDVKM, per germline. The ends lost 10 bases at V and 0 bases at J; junction bases unmatched: 12. The CDR3 spans 16 residues. The sample comprised PBMCs or T cells enriched from blood (not recorded which). This chain uses TRBV28 with TRBJ1-5, with 7 bases fitting TRBD1. This receptor was taken from a young woman who had recovered from COVID-19. CDR3 nucleotides: TGTGCCACCCGGGACAGCGCAGTATATAGCAATCAGCCCCAGCATTTT. It specifies CATRDSAVYSNQPQHF.